The clone carrying this TCR beta chain was seen only a few times. The antigen remains undetermined. This specimen comes from a study of T cell repertoires in cytomegalovirus infection. Background on the study: It was recently identified HLA-C-restricted and well-studied HLA-B-restricted CMV epitopes that the study used. Both CMV infection and a matching HLA type were indicated by public TCR beta signatures. Study observations and caveats: People with CMV and the relevant HLA were identified by cumulative public TCR beta family frequency. HLA-C-restricted, CMV-specific TCR beta clonotypes were dominant ex vivo.

TCRdb recomputed calls from the reads with MiXCR, one row per CDR3 protein. The data contain about 890,000 distinct CDR3 sequences, approximately 33% of them singletons. Germline CDR1 and CDR2: LNHDA and SQIVND (reference sequence). The length of the CDR3 is 15 residues. The germline V and J ends were trimmed by 4 bases and 1 base, with 13 bases remaining between them. The source is a human donor in good health (CMV status not recorded). Some clones in this sample may be carry-over from other donors' samples. The material was cultured CD8+ T cells from PBMCs, obtained from culture after CMV antigen stimulation. V is TRBV19 and J is TRBJ2-5; D perhaps matches TRBD2 (5 bases). In DNA, the CDR3 is TGTGCCAGTAGTAATACGGGGTTCATCCAAGAGACCCAGTACTTC. Translated: CASSNTGFIQETQYF.